This TCR beta chain came from a study of cytomegalovirus exposure and HLA in healthy donors. Points from the study as a whole: Per a prior analysis, the majority of TCR beta V segments were productive roughly 90% or roughly 30% of the time.

Primers: 60 Vbeta forward and 13 Jbeta reverse. Repertoires were generated with immunoSEQ multiplex PCR, while TCRdb's copy carries only in-frame clones and drops some. The sample holds tens of thousands of clones, 10% seen once. Trimming removed 2 bases from V and 8 bases from J; junction bases left unmatched: 11. Germline lookup yields CDR1 SGHTS and CDR2 YDEGEE. There are 15 residues in the CDR3. Concerning this clone: Its target is unknown.

The sample was PBMCs. The V and J genes are TRBV5-8 and TRBJ1-2; TRBD1 aligns across 8 bases. The clonotype originates from a man aged 60 to 69 in good health and CMV-seropositive. The CDR3 reads CASSLNYRGGDGYTF. CDR3 bases: TGTGCCAGCAGCTTAAATTACAGGGGGGGAGACGGCTACACCTTC.